This T cell receptor (beta chain) derives from a study of regulatory T cells in long-lasting Graves disease. As for the study in general: Duration of antithyroid drug therapy among newly diagnosed Graves' patients was under 3 months.

iRepertoire HTBI primers and Arm-PCR of CDR3 regions built TCR beta libraries. In the study's own analysis: Sequenced samples collectively carried 62 TRBV and 14 TRBJ segments. TCRdb independently ran MiXCR on the multiplex PCR reads; one entry per CDR3 protein. The V and J calls, along with clone size, are taken from TCRdb and not from the paper's own processing. The sample records roughly 560,000 distinct CDR3 sequences, about 16% being singletons. Broader study findings: New patients shared 966 public clonotypes, and persistent patients shared more, with approximately 2,500.

This clonotype has ten or more counts. Antigen: not known. The ends were cut back, 3 bases at V and 0 bases at J, with 12 bases in the middle. The V gene's germline CDR1 is KGHSH and CDR2 LQKENI. The CDR3 length is 16 residues. Time point specified: newly diagnosed GD, antithyroid drugs for less than 3 months. PBMCs provided the RNA from which the TCR library was made. The same specimen was also included in a second study, on T cells in Graves' hyperthyroidism and ophthalmopathy.

Sequences were derived from peripheral blood mononuclear cells (PBMCs), sampled at new diagnosis, from a patient treated with antithyroid drugs. This clonotype was sampled from a woman aged 35 to 60 with Graves disease. The chain has TRBV18 and TRBJ1-5; D is uncertain. This CDR3 reads CASSPNGGYSNQPQHF. As DNA, the CDR3 is TGTGCCAGCTCACCTAATGGAGGGTATAGCAATCAGCCCCAGCATTTT.